The 24 T cell receptor beta chains reported below all come from one sample, sequenced in a study of blood T cells in healthy people across ages (dated by TCRdb to between 2014 and 2016). Libraries came from 5' RACE. Sequencing instrument: Illumina HiSeq 2500. A second PCR of about 6 to 11 cycles was run with a J-beta primer mix and a sample-barcoded 5' primer. TCRdb reworked the public reads: Q25 trimming with fastp, MiXCR clone assembly, productive beta chains retained. Entries that share a CDR3 protein sequence are merged under the most common genes and DNA. The table for this sample lists over a million distinct CDR3 sequences; roughly 40% of them were counted only once. The ten top clones hold approximately 7.9% of the sample. Specimen: blood. These receptors came from a woman aged 18-35 years in good health.

The chain combines TRBV7-3 with TRBJ2-1, with D possibly being TRBD1 or TRBD2 (5 bases each). The V gene lost 0 bases and the J gene lost 0 bases, with 18 bases spanning the gap. CDR1 SGHTA and CDR2 FQGTGA come from the germline V gene. The CDR3 totals 19 residues. CDR3 residues: CASSLTNGPGPSSYNEQFF. CDR3 nucleotides: TGTGCCAGCAGCTTAACGAATGGACCGGGGCCGAGCTCCTACAATGAGCAGTTCTTC.

The V and J genes are TRBV11-2 and TRBJ2-5; D gene ambiguous. V was pared by 0 bases and J by 11 bases, with 7 bases between. The CDR3 is 11 amino acids. Germline V CDR1 and CDR2: SGHAT, FQNNGV. In nucleotides, the CDR3 is TGTGCCAGCAGCTTAGATCCAGAGCAGTACTTC. Protein product: CASSLDPEQYF.

The genes are TRBV25-1 and TRBJ2-4; tentative D call: TRBD1 (5 bases). V was pared by 3 bases and J by 0 bases, with 9 bases between. There are 15 residues in the CDR3. Germline V gives CDR1 MGHDK, CDR2 SYGVNS. The CDR3 is CASSEGQLAKNIQYF. The CDR3 coding sequence is TGTGCCAGCAGTGAGGGGCAGCTAGCCAAAAACATTCAGTACTTC.

J is TRBJ2-7 and V is TRBV18; TRBD2 is a possible D gene (5 bases). The assigned J gene may be wrong: the sequence end matches TRBJ2-4 better. The CDR3 runs 15 residues. Looked up from germline, CDR1 is KGHSH and CDR2 is LQKENI. CDR3 in amino acids: CASSPPDETGDIQYF. The CDR3 DNA follows: TGTGCCAGCTCACCACCGGACGAGACCGGGGACATTCAGTACTTC.

The V call is TRBV7-2, the J call TRBJ1-6; D is possibly TRBD1 (5 bases). V was trimmed by 1 base and J by 7 bases, leaving 20 bases between them. CDR1 is SGHTA and CDR2 is FQGNSA in the germline V gene. The CDR3 consists of 18 residues. This CDR3 is CASSLGLGKGLWNSPLHF. The CDR3 nucleotides read TGTGCCAGCAGCTTAGGGTTGGGAAAGGGGTTGTGGAATTCACCCCTCCACTTT.

This clonotype was observed at least ten times. The genes are TRBV7-9 and TRBJ2-1; weak D call: TRBD2 (6 bases). Between the trimmed V and J ends, which lost 5 bases and 4 bases, there was a span of 12 bases. Germline CDR1 is SEHNR and CDR2 is FQNEAQ (reference sequence). This CDR3 is built from 14 residues. CDR3 nucleotide sequence: TGTGCCAGCAGCCTGGGGGAGGTGTACAATGAGCAGTTCTTC. It codes for CASSLGEVYNEQFF.

The sample holds a few counts of this clonotype. CDR3 in amino acids: CAIREGTENYGYTF. In DNA form, the CDR3 reads TGTGCCATCAGGGAGGGGACAGAGAACTATGGCTACACCTTC. The V gene is TRBV10-3, the J gene TRBJ1-2; 7 bases line up with TRBD1. This CDR3 region has 14 residues. J lost 2 bases, V lost 6 bases, and 6 bases had no gene match. Germline V gene sequence: CDR1 ENHRY, CDR2 SYGVKD.

The chain is built from TRBV4-1 and TRBJ2-3, with 8 bases lining up with TRBD2. Germline lookup yields CDR1 MGHRA and CDR2 YSYEKL. The CDR3 contains 18 residues. J was trimmed by 10 bases and V by 0 bases; bases with no gene match: 18. The CDR3 region is CASSQDPLRGGIPSAQYF. The CDR3 DNA reads TGCGCCAGCAGCCAAGATCCTTTACGGGGGGGAATCCCCAGCGCGCAGTATTTT.

This clonotype was observed a handful of times. V and J are TRBV2 and TRBJ2-5; weak D call: TRBD1 (5 bases). V gave up 2 bases and J gave up 5 bases, with 12 bases separating them. The CDR3 runs 14 residues. Germline V gene sequence: CDR1 SNHLY, CDR2 FYNNEI. The CDR3: CASSESPGRETQYF. The CDR3 coding sequence is TGTGCCAGCAGTGAATCCCCAGGGCGGGAGACCCAGTACTTC. The full variable domain, rest sourced from reference TRBV2 and TRBJ2-5, is EPEVTQTPSHQVTQMGQEVILRCVPISNHLYFYWYRQILGQKVEFLVSFYNNEISEKSEIFDDQFSVERPDGSNFTLKIRSTKLEDSAMYFCASSESPGRETQYFGPGTRLLVL.

The V and J genes are TRBV2 and TRBJ2-4; D remains ambiguous. The CDR3 runs 15 residues. With 4 bases removed from V and 6 bases from J, the gap between germline ends came to 16 bases. CDR1 and CDR2 (germline): SNHLY, FYNNEI. In DNA form, the CDR3 reads TGTGCCAGCAGTGGGGGTGGTGGTGTTGCAAACATTCAGTACTTC. Amino acids: CASSGGGGVANIQYF.

The V call is TRBV4-1, the J call TRBJ1-4, with 7 bases fitting TRBD1. Germline V gene sequence: CDR1 MGHRA, CDR2 YSYEKL. This CDR3 comprises 17 residues. After removal of 4 bases from V and 0 bases from J, the junction contained 8 bases not matched to a gene. CDR3 region: CASSPRDRVTTNEKLFF. For the CDR3, the DNA is TGCGCCAGCAGCCCCCGGGACAGAGTAACAACTAATGAAAAACTGTTTTTT.

This clonotype was seen a few times. The J gene is TRBJ2-5, the V gene TRBV4-1; 9 nucleotides align to TRBD2. CDR1 is MGHRA and CDR2 is YSYEKL in the germline V gene. The CDR3 is 17 amino acids. Trimming cost V 5 bases and J 1 base; bases outside gene matches: 11. CDR3 amino acids: CASSTSPLAGSQETQYF. CDR3 sequence (DNA): TGCGCCAGCAGCACTTCACCGCTAGCGGGATCCCAAGAGACCCAGTACTTC.

The V and J genes are TRBV5-1 and TRBJ2-1, with a weak D call TRBD2 (6 bases). The CDR3 is made up of 16 amino acids. The V and J ends lost 4 bases and 0 bases respectively, with 14 bases between them. Germline loops: CDR1 SGHRS, CDR2 YFSETQ. The CDR3 here is CASSQLALTSYNEQFF. The CDR3 DNA follows: TGCGCCAGCAGCCAACTAGCCCTTACCTCCTACAATGAGCAGTTCTTC.

V gene TRBV6-5 combines with J gene TRBJ2-3; 7 nucleotides agree with TRBD1. Germline V lookup: CDR1 MNHEY, CDR2 SVGAGI. Trimming at V came to 0 bases and at J to 3 bases, leaving 15 bases not matched to a gene. The CDR3 runs to 19 residues. CDR3 DNA: TGTGCCAGCAGTTACTCGGCAGGGGGTGGGAACGAGGAGACAGATACGCAGTATTTT. The encoded protein is CASSYSAGGGNEETDTQYF.

This clonotype turned up a few times. This chain links TRBV4-1 with TRBJ2-1; the D gene is possibly TRBD2 (6 bases). Trimming left V 1 base short and J 1 base short, with 11 bases between. The CDR3 covers 16 residues. Germline V gene data show CDR1 as MGHRA and CDR2 as YSYEKL. In DNA form, the CDR3 reads TGCGCCAGCAGCCAAGGGCGGGGTGTTTCCTACAATGAGCAGTTCTTC. Translating it yields CASSQGRGVSYNEQFF.

This sequence joins TRBV20-1 and TRBJ2-5; a possible D gene is TRBD2 (6 bases). The DNA end is a closer match to TRBJ2-7, so the J assignment may be wrong. Germline CDR1 and CDR2: DFQATT and SNEGSKA (reference sequence). There are 15 residues in the CDR3. This CDR3 reads CSAPPSGTGVYEQYF. The CDR3 DNA reads as TGCAGTGCCCCCCCCTCAGGGACGGGGGTTTACGAGCAGTACTTC.

On this clonotype: At one end, the junction sequence differs from germline, possibly due to a read error. The chain employs TRBV10-3 and TRBJ2-1; D unresolved. This CDR3 contains 14 residues. Germline loops: CDR1 ENHRY, CDR2 SYGVKD. The DNA for the CDR3 is TGTGCCATCAGAGAGTCGGGCACCCGAGAGACCCAGTTCTTC. This codes for CAIRESGTRETQFF.

This clonotype came up a few times. V and J are TRBV10-3 and TRBJ2-5, with a tentative D call TRBD1 (8 bases). V shed 2 bases and J shed 8 bases, with 15 bases lying between them. Germline CDR1 reads ENHRY; CDR2 reads SYGVKD. This CDR3 spans 14 amino acids. The CDR3 DNA sequence: TGTGCCATCAGTGAGGCAACAGGGGGGGTAACCCAGTACTTC. Its translation is CAISEATGGVTQYF.

The chain combines TRBV7-2 with TRBJ2-3; possibly TRBD1 for D (5 bases). The CDR3 is made up of 17 amino acids. Trimming stripped 2 bases from V and 1 base from J, with 16 bases between. The germline gives CDR1 SGHTA, CDR2 FQGNSA. The CDR3 DNA is TGTGCCAGCAGCTTACTGGGAAGGGGAACGGGCACAGATACGCAGTATTTT. This translates into CASSLLGRGTGTDTQYF. Looking up the rest from reference TRBV7-2 and TRBJ2-3 gives the full variable domain: GAGVSQSPSNKVTEKGKDVELRCDPISGHTALYWYRQSLGQGLEFLIYFQGNSAPDKSGLPSDRFSAERTGGSVSTLTIQRTQQEDSAVYLCASSLLGRGTGTDTQYFGPGTRLTVL.

This sequence joins TRBV10-3 and TRBJ2-1; 7 bases fit TRBD1. Germline V CDR1 and CDR2: ENHRY, SYGVKD. The CDR3 is 16 amino acids. V was pared by 1 base and J by 8 bases, with 11 bases of the junction left unmatched. The CDR3 coding sequence is TGTGCCATCAGTGAGTTTCAGGGGGAGAAGTTCGATGAGCAGTTCTTC. It is translated as CAISEFQGEKFDEQFF.

The rearrangement joins TRBV5-1 to TRBJ2-3; 9 nucleotides match TRBD2. V lost 3 bases, J lost 4 bases, and 6 bases stayed unmatched. The CDR3 loop spans 15 amino acids. Germline V gives CDR1 SGHRS, CDR2 YFSETQ. The CDR3 DNA follows: TGCGCCAGCAGCTCTGGCGGGAGGGGCTCAGATACGCAGTATTTT. This gives the protein CASSSGGRGSDTQYF.

This chain uses TRBV20-1 with TRBJ1-6; a possible D gene is TRBD1 (5 bases). V lost 0 bases to trimming and J lost 3 bases, with 15 bases between them. Germline V CDR1 and CDR2: DFQATT, SNEGSKA (reference sequence). This CDR3 region has 17 residues. The CDR3 reads CSARDRDKGLYNSPLHF. The CDR3 coding sequence is TGCAGTGCTAGAGATCGGGATAAGGGACTCTATAATTCACCCCTCCACTTT.

This clonotype has more than one count but fewer than ten. The rearrangement links TRBV14 to TRBJ2-7; D call uncertain. The germline V gene encodes CDR1 SGHDN and CDR2 FVKESK. Trimming shortened V by 0 bases and J by 1 base, and 10 bases separated the two germline ends. The CDR3 length is 15 residues. CDR3 in amino acids: CASSQEVWGSYEQYF. In DNA, the CDR3 is TGTGCCAGCAGCCAAGAGGTTTGGGGATCCTACGAGCAGTACTTC. Full variable domain (missing parts from reference TRBV14 and TRBJ2-7): EAGVTQFPSHSVIEKGQTVTLRCDPISGHDNLYWYRRVMGKEIKFLLHFVKESKQDESGMPNNRFLAERTGGTYSTLKVQPAELEDSGVYFCASSQEVWGSYEQYFGPGTRLTVT.

The chain uses TRBV10-3 and TRBJ2-7; D call uncertain. The V end lost 3 bases, the J end lost 0 bases, and 9 bases lay between the germline ends. This CDR3 has 14 residues. Germline values: CDR1 ENHRY, CDR2 SYGVKD. The CDR3 DNA sequence: TGTGCCATCAGTGACCTGATTCCCTCCTACGAGCAGTACTTC. This sequence encodes CAISDLIPSYEQYF.